These 10 T cell receptor beta chains originate from one sample sequenced in a study of blood T cell repertoires in COVID-19 (dated by TCRdb to about 2020). The protocol used for the library was the immunoSEQ multiplex PCR assay. This immuneACCESS table, as held by TCRdb, lists in-frame sequences with V and J called but not all clones. Of the missing ones, under half trace to an unresolved V gene in checked studies; the others have no known cause. For this sample there are 310,000 or so clones; almost 90% appear just once. The ten top clones hold about 1.5% of the sample. Sequencing was performed on PBMCs or T cells enriched from blood (not recorded which). The receptor set was obtained from a woman aged 18-35 years with acute COVID-19.

The chain has TRBV1 and TRBJ2-1; TRBD2, the table's D call, was not compared with the DNA. TRBV1 is deemed a pseudogene. CDR3 length: 15 amino acids. The CDR3 DNA reads TGCCGGCTAGCGGGAGGGGCCAGCTCCTACAATGAGCAGTTCTTC. Translation: CRLAGGASSYNEQFF.

The chain joins TRBV7-9 to TRBJ1-3; 10 bases are a match to TRBD1. Per germline, CDR1 SEHNR and CDR2 FQNEAQ (reference sequence). V lost 0 bases to trimming and J lost 6 bases; unmatched junction nucleotides: 2. The CDR3 totals 15 residues. This CDR3 is CASSLAGQGKNTIYF. DNA of the CDR3: TGTGCCAGCAGCTTAGCGGGACAGGGGAAAAACACCATATATTTT.

In its sample, this clone was seen once. The chain employs TRBV18 and TRBJ1-5; 7 bases align to TRBD1. The J segment lost 2 bases and the V segment lost 5 bases, leaving 6 bases of the junction unmatched. The CDR3 totals 15 residues. Germline CDR1 is KGHSH and CDR2 is LQKENI. The CDR3 sequence: CASSDRDRGNQPQHF. CDR3 sequence (DNA): TGTGCCAGCTCAGACAGGGATCGCGGCAATCAGCCCCAGCATTTT. The full variable domain, completed using reference TRBV18 and TRBJ1-5, is NAGVMQNPRHLVRRRGQEARLRCSPMKGHSHVYWYRQLPEEGLKFMVYLQKENIIDESGMPKERFSAEFPKEGPSILRIQQVVRGDSAAYFCASSDRDRGNQPQHFGDGTRLSIL.

This clone occurred once. This chain uses TRBV28 with TRBJ1-6; unclear D gene. The CDR3 is 16 residues long. V dropped 3 bases and J dropped 6 bases, with 15 bases sitting between them. The germline V gene encodes CDR1 MDHEN and CDR2 SYDVKM. The CDR3 DNA follows: TGTGCCAGCAGTTTCGGGAGCCCAAGCCTTAATTCACCCCTCCACTTT. Its translation is CASSFGSPSLNSPLHF. The whole variable domain, remainder taken from reference TRBV28 and TRBJ1-6, is DVKVTQSSRYLVKRTGEKVFLECVQDMDHENMFWYRQDPGLGLRLIYFSYDVKMKEKGDIPEGYSVSREKKERFSLILESASTNQTSMYLCASSFGSPSLNSPLHFGNGTRLTVT.

The chain couples TRBV6-5 to TRBJ2-4; perhaps TRBD2 as D (5 bases). V gave up 5 bases and J gave up 9 bases, with 8 bases separating them. CDR3 length: 11 residues. The germline gives CDR1 MNHEY, CDR2 SVGAGI. This CDR3 reads CASSPGVIQYF. CDR3 nucleotide sequence: TGTGCCAGCAGTCCCGGGGTCATTCAGTACTTC.

The table lists this clone with a few counts. This rearrangement joins TRBV4-2 to TRBJ2-7, with 7 bases that match TRBD2. The CDR3 extends over 19 amino acids. V lost 1 base and J lost 4; bases outside the gene matches: 19. Germline V lookup: CDR1 LGHNA, CDR2 YNFKEQ. Here the CDR3 DNA reads TGTGCCAGCAGCCAAGGGTCCCTGGCTAGCGGCCCCAAGGGTTACGAGCAGTACTTC. It is translated as CASSQGSLASGPKGYEQYF.

The chain has TRBV21-1 and TRBJ2-4; the table's D call, TRBD1, was not checked against the DNA. TRBV21-1 constitutes a pseudogene. This CDR3 spans 16 amino acids. The CDR3 here is CASSTQAGVAKNIQYF. Written as DNA, the CDR3 is TGTGCCAGCAGCACCCAAGCAGGGGTAGCCAAAAACATTCAGTACTTC.

The chain is built from TRBV27 and TRBJ2-7, with a weak D call TRBD1 (5 bases). Deletions cut 7 bases from V and 3 bases from J, with 19 bases between. Looked up from germline, CDR1 is MNHEY and CDR2 is SMNVEV (reference sequence). This CDR3 is built from 15 residues. The CDR3 sequence is CASTTGAATIYEQYF. CDR3 nucleotide sequence: TGTGCCAGCACAACTGGGGCAGCTACAATCTACGAGCAGTACTTC.

The chain is built from TRBV6-1 and TRBJ2-1; TRBD2 matches at 7 bases. CDR1 is MNHNS, CDR2 SASEGT, per germline. The J segment lost 4 bases and the V segment lost 1 base, leaving 4 bases of the junction unmatched. This CDR3 comprises 15 residues. The CDR3 loop reads CASSEGGTIYNEQFF. The CDR3 DNA reads TGTGCCAGCAGTGAAGGGGGGACTATATACAATGAGCAGTTCTTC.

The rearrangement joins TRBV15 to TRBJ1-4; 9 bases map to TRBD1. Germline values: CDR1 LNHNV, CDR2 YYDKDF (reference sequence). CDR3 length equals 16 residues. Germline trimming cut 2 bases from V and 6 bases from J; bases unmatched to any gene: 7. The DNA for the CDR3 is TGTGCCACCAGCAGAAAACCCGGGACAGGGTATGAAAAACTGTTTTTT. Protein: CATSRKPGTGYEKLFF. Full variable domain (remainder filled in from reference TRBV15 and TRBJ1-4): DAMVIQNPRYQVTQFGKPVTLSCSQTLNHNVMYWYQQKSSQAPKLLFHYYDKDFNNEADTPDNFQSRRPNTSFCFLDIRSPGLGDTAMYLCATSRKPGTGYEKLFFGSGTQLSVL.